One sample yielded the 8 T cell receptor beta chains listed below, sequenced in a study of blood T cells in healthy people across ages. With a J-beta primer mix and a sample-barcoded 5' primer, a second PCR ran about 7 to 12 cycles. TCRdb reanalysed the 5' RACE reads using MiXCR and keeps one entry per CDR3 protein. Of some 920,000 distinct CDR3 sequences in the sample, 51% were seen once. The sequenced sample consisted of blood. Every receptor here comes from an older woman in good health.

The V and J genes are TRBV12-3 or TRBV12-4 and TRBJ1-5, with D hard to call. The CDR3 sequence is 13 residues long. Trimming cost V 3 bases and J 7 bases, with 10 bases left between them. This CDR3 is CASSFAGFQPQHF. In DNA form, the CDR3 reads TGTGCCAGCAGTTTTGCAGGATTCCAGCCCCAGCATTTT.

This clonotype was observed a few times. The chain carries TRBV7-9 and TRBJ1-2; the D is unclear. Germline V CDR1 and CDR2: SEHNR, FQNEAQ (reference sequence). Trimming cost V 0 bases and J 3 bases, with 11 bases left between them. This CDR3 region has 15 residues. The CDR3 coding sequence is TGTGCCAGCAGCTTAGCGGGAGGGAGTGACTATGGCTACACCTTC. Translated, it gives CASSLAGGSDYGYTF.

The chain carries TRBV20-1 and TRBJ2-7, with D possibly matching TRBD2 (6 bases). The CDR3 consists of 16 residues. V was pared by 3 bases and J by 0 bases, with 18 bases between. The germline V gene has CDR1 DFQATT and CDR2 SNEGSKA (reference sequence). The CDR3 sequence is CSASPLSGYSSYEQYF. The DNA for the CDR3 is TGCAGTGCTAGTCCCCTCAGCGGGTACTCCTCCTACGAGCAGTACTTC.

This chain links TRBV28 with TRBJ2-3; possibly TRBD1 for D (6 bases). CDR3 length: 17 residues. The germline V gene encodes CDR1 MDHEN and CDR2 SYDVKM. Trimming removed 5 bases at V and 0 bases at J, with 18 bases between. CDR3 DNA sequence: TGTGCCAGCAGTCAAAGGGACATCGACCTTAGCACAGATACGCAGTATTTT. Its translation is CASSQRDIDLSTDTQYF.

The chain is built from TRBV4-1 and TRBJ2-1; the match to TRBD1 covers 7 bases. Germline V lookup: CDR1 MGHRA, CDR2 YSYEKL. The CDR3 consists of 16 residues. The V segment lost 1 base and the J segment 5 bases; nucleotides outside the gene matches: 8. As DNA, the CDR3 is TGCGCCAGCAGCCAAGGAGCGGCACAGGGGAACAATGAGCAGTTCTTC. Translated, it gives CASSQGAAQGNNEQFF.

Details on this clonotype: A much larger clone sits a single nucleotide away, making a read error possible. The chain carries TRBV29-1 and TRBJ2-5; D not resolved. V lost 6 bases to trimming and J lost 11 bases, with 25 bases between them. The CDR3 runs 14 residues. CDR1 and CDR2 (germline): SQVTM, ANQGSEA. In DNA, the CDR3 is TGCAGCGTCCACCCTAGATTTCCGTCTAATGAGCAGTACTTC. This encodes CSVHPRFPSNEQYF.

This clonotype was observed a handful of times. The genes are TRBV30 and TRBJ2-7; either TRBD1 or TRBD2 may fit D (6 bases each). Germline V gene sequence: CDR1 GTSNPN, CDR2 SVGIG (reference sequence). The ends were cut back, 5 bases at V and 2 bases at J, with 16 bases in the middle. The CDR3 is 14 residues long. The CDR3 coding sequence is TGTGCCTGGTCAAGGGGGGAGACCCCCTACGAGCAGTACTTC. It specifies CAWSRGETPYEQYF.

The chain is built from TRBV20-1 and TRBJ2-7; 7 bases agree with TRBD2. This CDR3 is built from 14 residues. The V segment lost 3 bases and the J segment 4 bases; nucleotides outside the gene matches: 9. Looked up from germline, CDR1 is DFQATT and CDR2 is SNEGSKA (reference sequence). The CDR3 DNA reads TGCAGTGCTAGCGGGGGGAAGACGGCGTACGAGCAGTACTTC. Residues: CSASGGKTAYEQYF.